Below, one T cell receptor beta chain is given with its context. Its target antigen remains unknown. One end of the junction does not line up with germline, which may come from a read error. The data originate from a study of cytomegalovirus exposure and HLA in healthy donors (TCRdb year 2017). Regarding the complete study: According to a later analysis, one platform produced both the roughly 120 validation repertoires and the 620 or so repertoires of the first cohort. To predict cytomegalovirus infection status, the study combined high-throughput TCR immunosequencing, statistical association of individual TCRs with disease status, and machine learning. In addition to the first cohort of around 670 subjects, a separate validation cohort of 120 different subjects was used. The study was designed to test whether signatures of past pathogen exposure could be identified by cataloging public T cell receptors. The paper as a whole reports these results and caveats: In a later analysis, TCRs clustered in the first cohort were found to also tend to co-occur in the roughly 130 validation repertoires, with 85% to 95% of cluster scores above 0. While some public TCRs were present in many individuals, most TCR sequences turned up only very rarely across donors. According to the authors, the approach could potentially be generalized to other disease states and immunological phenotypes. Cytomegalovirus status was reported to be diagnosed by the classifier with high specificity and sensitivity in both the original and validation cohorts. The study gave a list of more than 150 TCR beta chains associated with cytomegalovirus. In vitro tests confirmed that three of the cytomegalovirus-associated TCR beta chains recognize cytomegalovirus antigens. The validation cohort had no HLA typing available for a later analysis, so co-occurrence within that cohort was assessed over all 130 or so repertoires.

The method was the immunoSEQ multiplex PCR assay. In the original analysis: A statistical classification framework was built to diagnose cytomegalovirus status from the catalog of TCR beta chain sequences. Here the immuneACCESS table is served through TCRdb, limited to in-frame sequences with V and J called. Missing clones are a known gap in these copies; in checked studies unresolved V genes cover under half, and the rest lacks a known reason. The V and J calls and the clone size are those of that table, but D and trimming were determined from the DNA. This sample is represented by about 120,000 clones; 70% to 90% of them were singletons. About 2.1% of the sample is held by the ten biggest clonotypes. The donors belonged to the validation cohort of about 110 subjects, which was separate from the approximately 700-subject first cohort. From its cysteine to its phenylalanine, the CDR3 spans 14 amino acids. The only DNA kept is the CDR3, 42 bases in frame from the first base. From the germline V gene, CDR1 is KGHSH and CDR2 is LQKENI.

The chain was built from TRBV18 and TRBJ2-2, and perhaps TRBD2 as D gene, on 5 matching bases. This TCR was sampled from a woman aged 18-29 years in good health and CMV-seronegative. The specimen sequenced was PBMCs. In nucleotides, the sequence is TGTGCCAGCTCACCCAAGACAAACCACCGGGGAGCTGTTTTT. Protein translation: CASSPKTNHRGAVF.